This is a list of T cell receptor beta chains from one sample in a study of blood T cell repertoires in COVID-19. Repertoires were generated with immunoSEQ multiplex PCR, while TCRdb's copy carries only in-frame clones and drops some. The sample lists 140,000 or so clones, 80% to 85% seen once, with approximately 4.1% in the top ten. The sequenced sample was peripheral blood. The receptor set was obtained from a woman aged 80 or over with acute or convalescent COVID-19. Both conserved end residues are part of each CDR3. A D gene is named only where the DNA matches it firmly. Not every row has a clone size; where given, it reads once, few, many or a size class.

J gene,V gene,D gene,clone size,CDR3 DNA,CDR3 protein
TRBJ2-7,TRBV29-1,-,-,TGCAGCGTTGAAATCACAGACTCCTACGAGCAGTACTTC,CSVEITDSYEQYF
TRBJ2-7,TRBV28,-,-,TGTGCCAGCAGCTCACGGACAGCGTATTCCTACGAGCAGTACTTC,CASSSRTAYSYEQYF
TRBJ1-1,TRBV18,-,-,TGTGCCAGCTCAGGCTATCAACAGGGCGGAACCTCGGGCACTGAAGCTTTCTTT,CASSGYQQGGTSGTEAFF
TRBJ2-1,TRBV2,-,-,TGTGCCAGCAGTCACAGGTTACTCTCCTACAATGAGCAGTTCTTC,CASSHRLLSYNEQFF
TRBJ1-1,TRBV7-9,-,once,TGTGCCAGCAGCTTACAGGTGAACACTGAAGCTTTCTTT,CASSLQVNTEAFF
TRBJ2-5,TRBV21-1,-,-,TGTGCCAGCATTAGGACTAGCGGGAGCGATTTGGAGACCCAGTACTTC,CASIRTSGSDLETQYF
TRBJ1-1,TRBV30,TRBD1,-,TGTGCCTGGATAGGGACAGGGAACACTGAAGCTTTCTTT,CAWIGTGNTEAFF
TRBJ2-7,TRBV6-6,-,-,TGTGCCAGCAGTTACTCATCAGGATTTGTACCCGGGGAGTACTTC,CASSYSSGFVPGEYF
TRBJ2-3,TRBV27,TRBD2,-,TGTGCCAGCAGTTTTATCGCGTCGCGGGGGGGAAGCCGAGATACGCAGTATTTT,CASSFIASRGGSRDTQYF
TRBJ2-1,TRBV7-2,-,-,TGTGCCAGCAGCTTAGTCGTCGGGGGGCCTTACAATGAGCAGTTCTTC,CASSLVVGGPYNEQFF
TRBJ1-2,TRBV5-4,TRBD1,-,TGTGCCAGCAGCTTGGAGACAGGGGGCGTTCGCTACACCTTC,CASSLETGGVRYTF
TRBJ1-2,TRBV5-1,-,-,TGCGCCAGCAGCTTGGAACAGTACTATGGCTACACCTTC,CASSLEQYYGYTF
TRBJ1-3,TRBV29-1,TRBD1,-,TGCAGCGCTGGACAGGGGCCTGGAAACACCATATATTTT,CSAGQGPGNTIYF
TRBJ1-5,TRBV6-5,TRBD1,few,TGTGCCAGCAGAAATACCCAGGGGGGCAATCAGCCCCAGCATTTT,CASRNTQGGNQPQHF
TRBJ2-1,TRBV11-3,-,-,TGTGCCAGCAGCTTAGGAGGGGGGGCCCCCTACAATGAGCAGTTCTTC,CASSLGGGAPYNEQFF
TRBJ2-1,TRBV7-8,-,-,TGTGCCAGCAGCCGTGTGGGGAGCCTATGGTTCTTC,CASSRVGSLWFF